The 22 T cell receptor beta chains in this list originate from one sample, sequenced in a study of PD-1 blockade in mismatch repair-deficient tumors. Assay: immunoSEQ multiplex PCR; the TCRdb copy retains only in-frame clones and omits some. The table shows about 60,000 clones, with about 91% occurring only once. Sequences were derived from peripheral blood, sampled 52 weeks after starting pembrolizumab. The origin of the receptors is an adult with mismatch repair-deficient cancer.

This chain connects TRBV9 to TRBJ2-5; 9 bases line up with TRBD1. This CDR3 is built from 15 residues. The germline V gene has CDR1 SGDLS and CDR2 YYNGEE. V trimming: 4 bases; J trimming: 2 bases; junction bases outside the gene matches: 6. CDR3 in amino acids: CASSPRDRAQETQYF. In nucleotides, the CDR3 is TGTGCCAGCAGCCCACGGGACAGGGCTCAAGAGACCCAGTACTTC.

This chain links TRBV5-1 with TRBJ1-5, with D hard to call. V was pared by 0 bases and J by 5 bases, with 18 bases between. The CDR3 is made up of 17 amino acids. CDR1 SGHRS and CDR2 YFSETQ come from the germline V gene. The CDR3, as DNA: TGCGCCAGCAGCTTGGGTCCGGGCCAGCGAAGGGATCAGCCCCAGCATTTT. Protein: CASSLGPGQRRDQPQHF.

The rearrangement uses TRBV27 and TRBJ1-5, with 8 bases identical to TRBD1. Trimming at V came to 4 bases and at J to 4 bases, leaving 3 bases not matched to a gene. This CDR3 has 14 amino acids. Germline CDR1 is MNHEY and CDR2 is SMNVEV (reference sequence). CDR3 protein: CASSYRGENQPQHF. CDR3 nucleotides: TGTGCCAGCAGTTACAGGGGGGAAAATCAGCCCCAGCATTTT.

The rearrangement joins TRBV6-1 to TRBJ1-4, with D perhaps TRBD1 (6 bases). The ends were cut back, 3 bases at V and 8 bases at J, with 19 bases in the middle. Germline loops: CDR1 MNHNS, CDR2 SASEGT. The CDR3 has 16 residues. Here the CDR3 DNA reads TGTGCCAGCAGTGACTTTGGTAACAGGGAGGTCGAAAAACTGTTTTTT. This encodes CASSDFGNREVEKLFF.

In this sample, this clone turned up once. The J gene is TRBJ1-4, the V gene TRBV4-1; TRBD1 might be the D (6 bases). V gave up 7 bases and J gave up 6 bases, with 18 bases separating them. Per the germline V gene, CDR1 is MGHRA and CDR2 is YSYEKL. The CDR3 totals 15 residues. The CDR3: CASNLKQGSHEKLFF. Written as DNA, the CDR3 is TGCGCCAGCAATCTAAAGCAGGGGAGTCATGAAAAACTGTTTTTT.

V is TRBV11-2 and J is TRBJ2-1; TRBD2 agrees at 9 bases. In germline, CDR1 is SGHAT, CDR2 FQNNGV. This CDR3 comprises 15 residues. V lost 6 bases and J lost 5; bases outside the gene matches: 8. In DNA form, the CDR3 reads TGTGCCAGCAGACCGGGACTAGCTGGGGACAATGAGCAGTTCTTC. Translation: CASRPGLAGDNEQFF.

The V and J genes are TRBV21-1 and TRBJ1-5. TRBV21-1 represents a pseudogene. This CDR3 contains 12 residues. The CDR3 reads CARAMRIQPQHF. DNA for the CDR3: TGTGCCAGGGCTATGCGGATTCAGCCCCAGCATTTT.

The CDR3 here is CAPESRVSGANVLTF. CDR3 bases: TGTGCCCCCGAATCGCGGGTTTCTGGGGCCAACGTCCTGACTTTC. J is TRBJ2-6 and V is TRBV7-9, with D perhaps TRBD2 (5 bases). Germline V gene sequence: CDR1 SEHNR, CDR2 FQNEAQ (reference sequence). CDR3 length equals 15 residues. V dropped 11 bases and J dropped 1 base, with 15 bases sitting between them. The full variable domain, rest sourced from reference TRBV7-9 and TRBJ2-6, is DTGVSQNPRHKITKRGQNVTFRCDPISEHNRLYWYRQTLGQGPEFLTYFQNEAQLEKSRLLSDRFSAERPKGSFSTLEIQRTEQGDSAMYLCAPESRVSGANVLTFGAGSRLTVL.

The chain combines TRBV7-9 with TRBJ1-2; 7 bases match TRBD1. CDR1 SEHNR and CDR2 FQNEAQ come from the germline V gene (reference sequence). CDR3 length: 15 residues. The V and J ends lost 9 bases and 5 bases, in that order; junction bases with no gene match: 15. This CDR3 is CARRFQDRYAYGYTF. DNA of the CDR3: TGTGCCAGACGCTTCCAGGACAGGTATGCTTATGGCTACACCTTC.

The chain joins TRBV12-5 to TRBJ2-1; weak D call: TRBD2 (6 bases). The CDR3 length is 17 residues. V lost 3 bases and J lost 5, with 20 bases in between. CDR1 LGHNT and CDR2 FRNRAP come from the germline V gene. The CDR3 spells CASGFNLDYPPNNEQFF. The DNA of the CDR3 is TGTGCTAGTGGTTTTAATTTGGACTACCCTCCGAACAATGAGCAGTTCTTC.

This chain links TRBV5-6 with TRBJ2-1; TRBD2 aligns across 9 bases. With 2 bases clipped from V and 3 bases from J, the junction kept 3 bases outside the gene matches. The CDR3 is 15 amino acids. From germline, CDR1 is SGHDT and CDR2 YYEEEE. Here the CDR3 reads CASSLAGGHYNEQFF. The CDR3 DNA reads TGTGCCAGCAGCTTAGCGGGGGGACACTACAATGAGCAGTTCTTC.

The rearrangement joins TRBV19 to TRBJ1-4; D is undetermined. The CDR3 covers 15 residues. Germline CDR1 and CDR2: LNHDA and SQIVND (reference sequence). V was clipped by 1 base and J by 5 bases, with 11 bases between them. In DNA form, the CDR3 reads TGTGCCAGTAGTATAGGTGGGAAGCTAAATGAAAAACTGTTTTTT. It translates to CASSIGGKLNEKLFF.

This clone was counted only a few times. The rearrangement links TRBV19 to TRBJ1-5; D call uncertain. V lost 5 bases, J lost 2 bases, and 13 bases lay in between. The length of the CDR3 is 15 residues. Germline V gene lookup returns CDR1 LNHDA and CDR2 SQIVND (reference sequence). This CDR3 is CASSLQGAGNQPQHF. CDR3 coding DNA: TGTGCCAGTAGTCTGCAAGGAGCCGGCAATCAGCCCCAGCATTTT.

The chain carries TRBV19 and TRBJ2-5; possibly TRBD1 for D (5 bases). The CDR3 covers 13 residues. In germline, CDR1 is LNHDA, CDR2 SQIVND (reference sequence). V lost 0 bases, J lost 9 bases, and 11 bases lay in between. Here the CDR3 reads CASSIDRERAQYF. The CDR3 DNA follows: TGTGCCAGTAGTATAGACAGGGAAAGGGCCCAGTACTTC.

J is TRBJ2-2 and V is TRBV2; perhaps D is TRBD1 or TRBD2 (5 bases each). Germline lookup yields CDR1 SNHLY and CDR2 FYNNEI. The CDR3 consists of 14 residues. V was cut by 5 bases and J by 6 bases, with 13 bases left in between. This CDR3 is CASSHTGTPGELFF. The CDR3 DNA is TGTGCCAGCAGTCACACCGGGACGCCCGGGGAGCTGTTTTTT. The full variable domain, rest sourced from reference TRBV2 and TRBJ2-2, is EPEVTQTPSHQVTQMGQEVILRCVPISNHLYFYWYRQILGQKVEFLVSFYNNEISEKSEIFDDQFSVERPDGSNFTLKIRSTKLEDSAMYFCASSHTGTPGELFFGEGSRLTVL.

The chain employs TRBV28 and TRBJ2-5; 7 bases line up with TRBD1. This CDR3 is built from 15 residues. V lost 3 bases, J lost 2 bases, and 6 bases stayed unmatched. Germline V gene sequence: CDR1 MDHEN, CDR2 SYDVKM. CDR3 residues: CASSLPGQAQETQYF. The DNA of the CDR3 is TGTGCCAGCAGTTTGCCAGGACAGGCACAAGAGACCCAGTACTTC.

The chain links TRBV18 to TRBJ2-3; D tentatively fits TRBD1 or TRBD2 (5 bases each). Germline assignment: CDR1 KGHSH and CDR2 LQKENI. Trimming left V 5 bases short and J 3 bases short, with 15 bases between. The CDR3 extends over 15 amino acids. CDR3 amino acids: CASSDLGRSTDTQYF. DNA for the CDR3: TGTGCCAGCTCAGATCTGGGACGGTCGACAGATACGCAGTATTTT.

This clone was recorded a few times. The gene calls are TRBV11-3 and TRBJ2-7; the match to TRBD2 covers 7 bases. V was pared by 3 bases and J by 2 bases, with 4 bases of the junction left unmatched. The CDR3 is made up of 14 amino acids. CDR1 is SGHNT and CDR2 is YENEEA in the germline V gene. The CDR3 region has the DNA TGTGCCAGCAGCTTCAGGACTAGGGCCTACGAGCAGTACTTC. Translation gives CASSFRTRAYEQYF.

The chain employs TRBV5-6 and TRBJ2-1; maybe TRBD2 (6 bases). V was cut by 4 bases and J by 5 bases, with 16 bases left in between. The CDR3 has 15 amino acids. In germline, CDR1 is SGHDT, CDR2 YYEEEE. The CDR3 reads CASSRGLPGHNEQFF. CDR3 sequence (DNA): TGTGCCAGCAGCCGGGGACTGCCGGGCCACAATGAGCAGTTCTTC.

The chain combines TRBV2 with TRBJ1-5, with a weak D call TRBD1 (5 bases). Germline CDR1 is SNHLY and CDR2 is FYNNEI. The CDR3 has 14 residues. Trimming stripped 0 bases from V and 9 bases from J, with 12 bases between. CDR3 residues: CASSEAGSGRPQHF. The DNA for the CDR3 is TGTGCCAGCAGTGAAGCGGGATCGGGACGGCCCCAGCATTTT.

The chain is built from TRBV29-1 and TRBJ2-1; 12 bases agree with TRBD2. CDR3 size: 18 residues. V was clipped by 7 bases and J by 0 bases; unmatched bases: 13. Germline assignment: CDR1 SQVTM and CDR2 ANQGSEA. CDR3 nucleotide sequence: TGCAGCGCCCGCCCCTGGACTAGCGGGAAGAGCTCCTACAATGAGCAGTTCTTC. It codes for CSARPWTSGKSSYNEQFF.

This sequence joins TRBV25-1 and TRBJ2-6; D gene ambiguous. Germline V lookup: CDR1 MGHDK, CDR2 SYGVNS. The V end lost 6 bases, the J end lost 1 base, and 10 bases lay between the germline ends. The CDR3 extends over 15 amino acids. CDR3 DNA: TGTGCCAGCAGGCAGCGTGGGTCTGGGGCCAACGTCCTGACTTTC. This codes for CASRQRGSGANVLTF.